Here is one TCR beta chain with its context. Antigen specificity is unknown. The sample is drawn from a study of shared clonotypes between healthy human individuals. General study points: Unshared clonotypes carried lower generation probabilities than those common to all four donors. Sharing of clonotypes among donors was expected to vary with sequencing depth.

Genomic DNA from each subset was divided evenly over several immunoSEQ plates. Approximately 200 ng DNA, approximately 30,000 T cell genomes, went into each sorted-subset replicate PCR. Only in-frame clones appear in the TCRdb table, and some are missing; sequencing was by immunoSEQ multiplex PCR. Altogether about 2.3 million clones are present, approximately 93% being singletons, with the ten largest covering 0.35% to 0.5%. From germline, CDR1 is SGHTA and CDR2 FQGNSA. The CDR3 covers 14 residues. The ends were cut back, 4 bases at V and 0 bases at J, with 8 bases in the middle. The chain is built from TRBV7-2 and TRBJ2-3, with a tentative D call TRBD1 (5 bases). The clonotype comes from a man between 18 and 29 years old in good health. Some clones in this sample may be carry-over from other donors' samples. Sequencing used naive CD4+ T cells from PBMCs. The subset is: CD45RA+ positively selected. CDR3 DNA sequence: TGTGCCAGCAGCTCACAGGAAAGCACAGATACGCAGTATTTT. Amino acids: CASSSQESTDTQYF. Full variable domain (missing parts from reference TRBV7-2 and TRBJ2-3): GAGVSQSPSNKVTEKGKDVELRCDPISGHTALYWYRQSLGQGLEFLIYFQGNSAPDKSGLPSDRFSAERTGGSVSTLTIQRTQQEDSAVYLCASSSQESTDTQYFGPGTRLTVL.